This TCR beta chain derives from a study of vaccination and CD4 T cells after COVID-19. Study-level background: Samples after vaccination came a median roughly ten weeks past dose two, ranging 14 to 241.

Worth noting for this clonotype: Its antigen remains unidentified.

Between the trimmed V and J ends, which lost 6 bases and 1 base, there was a span of 13 bases. This CDR3 comprises 15 residues. Germline loops: CDR1 MNHEY, CDR2 SMNVEV (reference sequence). Treatment of the sample: roughly 11-day PBMC culture with coronavirus spike peptide pools or control peptides (ViraFEST assay). After being plated at roughly 2.2 million per well, PBMCs were cultured with about 9.1 IU/ml IL-2 and 10 ug/ml peptide pools. Sequencing of the DNA from cultured CD4+ T cells was carried out with the Oncomine TCR Beta short-read assay. In TCRdb, the PCR reads were re-called with MiXCR into one record per CDR3 protein. The sample includes some 18,000 distinct CDR3 sequences, 50% to 60% of them seen just once.

The rearrangement joins TRBV27 to TRBJ1-5; tentatively, D is TRBD1 (6 bases). Specimen: CD4+ T cells from blood, cultured in vitro, collected after SARS-CoV-2 vaccination. The receptor comes from a human donor who had recovered from COVID-19. CDR3 loop: CASREGVVSNQPQHF. Here the CDR3 DNA reads TGTGCCAGCAGGGAGGGGGTGGTCAGCAATCAGCCCCAGCATTTT.